These 16 T cell receptor beta chains came from one sample sequenced in a study of cytomegalovirus exposure and HLA in healthy donors. 60 Vbeta and 13 Jbeta primers were used in PCR. The protocol was immunoSEQ multiplex PCR, while the TCRdb copy is restricted to in-frame clones and leaves out a portion. The data hold 100,000 or so clones, with 65% to 75% observed a single time. The sequencing sample was made of PBMCs. These receptors were taken from a woman in her forties in good health and CMV-seronegative.

The chain carries TRBV7-9 and TRBJ1-4; possibly TRBD1 for D (5 bases). This CDR3 spans 15 amino acids. V lost 2 bases and J 8 bases, leaving 15 bases between the germline ends. Germline loops: CDR1 SEHNR, CDR2 FQNEAQ (reference sequence). CDR3 sequence reads: CASSLSTGENEKLFF. As DNA, the CDR3 is TGTGCCAGCAGCTTATCGACGGGGGAGAACGAAAAACTGTTTTTT.

The chain uses TRBV7-2 and TRBJ2-5; D is perhaps TRBD2 (5 bases). The J call may not be correct, given that the DNA end is closer to TRBJ2-7. CDR1 and CDR2 from the germline V gene are SGHTA and FQGNSA. The CDR3 sequence is 15 residues long. The CDR3 reads CASSLGSGFSYEQYF. Here the CDR3 DNA reads TGTGCCAGCAGCTTGGGAAGCGGATTTTCTTACGAGCAGTACTTC.

This clone occurred a few times. CDR3 nucleotides: TGTGCCAGCAGTTTAACCTCCCTACAGGAGCACCATAACTATGGCTACACCTTC. The encoded protein is CASSLTSLQEHHNYGYTF. V usage is TRBV28 and J usage is TRBJ1-2, with D maybe TRBD1 (5 bases). The CDR3 has 18 residues. The V gene's germline CDR1 is MDHEN and CDR2 SYDVKM. Trimming took off 2 bases at V and 1 base at J, with 20 bases between the two ends.

This clone was seen a few times. The chain employs TRBV15 and TRBJ2-6, with 7 positions matching TRBD1. V lost 4 bases, J lost 0 bases, and 9 bases stayed unmatched. The CDR3 covers 18 residues. In germline, CDR1 is LNHNV, CDR2 YYDKDF (reference sequence). In DNA, the CDR3 is TGTGCCACCAGCACCACAGGGGCCGCCTCCTCTGGGGCCAACGTCCTGACTTTC. This codes for CATSTTGAASSGANVLTF.

The chain has TRBV11-2 and TRBJ2-5; no definite D call. The CDR3 is 12 amino acids. V shed 5 bases and J shed 5 bases, with 9 bases lying between them. Germline V gene lookup returns CDR1 SGHAT and CDR2 FQNNGV. This CDR3 reads CASSPLRETQYF. The CDR3 nucleotides are TGTGCCAGCAGCCCCCTCCGGGAGACCCAGTACTTC.

In its sample, this clone was seen a few times. The chain combines TRBV7-2 with TRBJ2-1; TRBD1 agrees at 7 bases. The CDR3 contains 14 residues. Trimming at V came to 5 bases and at J to 8 bases, leaving 9 bases not matched to a gene. Germline V gene data show CDR1 as SGHTA and CDR2 as FQGNSA. The CDR3 nucleotides read TGTGCCAGCAGCCAAAGGGGGCGCGACGATGAGCAGTTCTTC. It specifies CASSQRGRDDEQFF. Complete variable domain (other parts from reference TRBV7-2 and TRBJ2-1): GAGVSQSPSNKVTEKGKDVELRCDPISGHTALYWYRQSLGQGLEFLIYFQGNSAPDKSGLPSDRFSAERTGGSVSTLTIQRTQQEDSAVYLCASSQRGRDDEQFFGPGTRLTVL.

The chain combines TRBV28 with TRBJ2-5; 7 bases align to TRBD2. Germline V gene lookup returns CDR1 MDHEN and CDR2 SYDVKM. The CDR3 has 15 residues. V shed 5 bases, J shed 2 bases, and the junction held 8 bases outside the gene matches. CDR3 in DNA: TGTGCCAGCAGTCCCGACCTAGCGGATCAAGAGACCCAGTACTTC. Its protein product is CASSPDLADQETQYF.

This CDR3 is CASSSGSPLHF. As DNA, the CDR3 is TGTGCCAGCTCCTCAGGTTCACCCCTCCACTTT. The genes are TRBV6-1 and TRBJ1-6, with D uncertain. CDR1 is MNHNS, CDR2 SASEGT, per germline. V was clipped by 8 bases and J by 9 bases, with 8 bases between them. This CDR3 has 11 residues.

The table lists this clone with a few counts. The chain joins TRBV9 to TRBJ1-5, with TRBD1 matching 10 bases. CDR1 SGDLS and CDR2 YYNGEE come from the germline V gene. This CDR3 has 20 residues. V shed 5 bases and J 1 base; nucleotides not matched to a gene: 18. CDR3 nucleotides: TGTGCCAGCAGAGACGATATTGGACAGGGGGGGAAACGAAGCAATCAGCCCCAGCATTTT. Amino acids: CASRDDIGQGGKRSNQPQHF.

The chain has TRBV14 and TRBJ2-2; 9 positions match TRBD2. The trim removed 0 bases at V and 7 bases at J, leaving 6 bases unmatched. Germline lookup yields CDR1 SGHDN and CDR2 FVKESK. This CDR3 contains 16 residues. The DNA for the CDR3 is TGTGCCAGCAGCCAAGATAGCGGGAGTTATGGCGGGGAGCTGTTTTTT. Translated, it gives CASSQDSGSYGGELFF.

J is TRBJ2-1 and V is TRBV18, with 11 positions matching TRBD2. This CDR3 has 15 residues. The trim removed 3 bases at V and 4 bases at J, leaving 2 bases unmatched. Germline V gives CDR1 KGHSH, CDR2 LQKENI. The CDR3 sequence is CASSPTSGTYNEQFF. CDR3 in DNA: TGTGCCAGCTCACCGACTAGCGGGACATACAATGAGCAGTTCTTC.

The genes are TRBV9 and TRBJ1-1; D is undetermined. Germline values: CDR1 SGDLS, CDR2 YYNGEE. V lost 3 bases and J 1 base, leaving 10 bases between the germline ends. CDR3 size: 14 residues. The CDR3 sequence is CASSGGNENTEAFF. The CDR3 bases are TGTGCCAGCAGCGGAGGGAACGAGAACACTGAAGCTTTCTTT.

This clone was detected once. The gene calls are TRBV7-3 and TRBJ2-3; tentative D call: TRBD2 (6 bases). The germline V and J ends were trimmed by 8 bases and 2 bases, with 11 bases remaining between them. The CDR3 has 13 amino acids. Germline CDR1 reads SGHTA; CDR2 reads FQGTGA. CDR3 region: CASGRGTTDTQYF. The DNA for the CDR3 is TGTGCCAGCGGCCGGGGGACCACAGATACGCAGTATTTT.

The V and J genes are TRBV7-2 and TRBJ2-2; D is perhaps TRBD2 (5 bases). Germline V gene data show CDR1 as SGHTA and CDR2 as FQGNSA. The CDR3 is 14 amino acids. V lost 5 bases and J 7 bases, leaving 14 bases between the germline ends. The chain's CDR3 is CASSLFESGGELFF. The CDR3 DNA sequence: TGTGCCAGCAGCCTTTTCGAGAGCGGCGGGGAGCTGTTTTTT.

The chain employs TRBV7-8 and TRBJ1-1; a possible D gene is TRBD1 (6 bases). The CDR3 spans 16 residues. Germline lookup yields CDR1 SGHVS and CDR2 FQNEAQ. V was pared by 0 bases and J by 4 bases, with 15 bases between. The CDR3 DNA reads as TGTGCCAGCAGCTTAGCGCTGGGGGCACCGAGCACTGAAGCTTTCTTT. This sequence encodes CASSLALGAPSTEAFF.

This chain connects TRBV19 to TRBJ2-1, with a possible D match to TRBD2 (5 bases). V lost 4 bases, J lost 0 bases, and 10 bases lay in between. Germline assignment: CDR1 LNHDA and CDR2 SQIVND (reference sequence). The CDR3 spans 15 residues. The CDR3 sequence: CASSRSGSSYNEQFF. CDR3 DNA: TGTGCCAGTAGTAGAAGCGGCAGCTCCTACAATGAGCAGTTCTTC.